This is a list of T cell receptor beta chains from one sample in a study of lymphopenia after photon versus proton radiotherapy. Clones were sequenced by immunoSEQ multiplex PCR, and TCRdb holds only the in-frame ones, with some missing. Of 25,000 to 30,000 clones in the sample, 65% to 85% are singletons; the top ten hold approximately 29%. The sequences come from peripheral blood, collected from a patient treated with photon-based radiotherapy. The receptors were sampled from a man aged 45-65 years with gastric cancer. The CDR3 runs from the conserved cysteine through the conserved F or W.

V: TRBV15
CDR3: CATSREYSSGGDPSTGELFF

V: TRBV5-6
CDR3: CASSLAGDGGKTQYF

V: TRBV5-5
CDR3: CASSSGQGYSPLHF

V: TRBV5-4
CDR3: CASSINRGLTEAFF

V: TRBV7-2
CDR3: CASSQWVGETQYF

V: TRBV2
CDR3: CASSEDGRGGAFF

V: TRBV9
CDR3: CASSAGGRRQETQYF

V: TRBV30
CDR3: CAWSRGQGSTEAFF

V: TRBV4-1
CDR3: CASSLGGQGAQGYTF

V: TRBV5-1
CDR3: CASSSGAGTMNEKLFF

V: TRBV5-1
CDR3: CASSSNRISTDTQYF

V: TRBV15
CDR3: CATSREVSGGGDTQYF

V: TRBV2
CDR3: CASSEWTANTGELFF

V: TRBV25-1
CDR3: CASSENLNTEAFF

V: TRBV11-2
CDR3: CASSRDRVDTEAFF

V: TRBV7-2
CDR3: CASSGQYNEQFF

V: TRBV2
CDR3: CASRLGGETQYF